This T cell receptor beta chain emerged from a study of blood T cell repertoires in COVID-19. Study details: Sources were T cells, B-cell-depleted T cells, or PBMCs; the material itself was cDNA or gDNA.

Under the authors' procedure: Nucleated cell counts were estimated from reference gene primer amplification. Profiling relied on immunoSEQ multiplex PCR, and the TCRdb table lists in-frame clones only, not all of them. That table supplies the V and J calls and clone size; D and trimming were determined from the DNA. The sample holds around 130,000 clones, roughly 79% seen once. Trimming cost V 4 bases and J 4 bases, with 16 bases left between them. The CDR3 loop spans 15 amino acids. Per the germline V gene, CDR1 is SEHNR and CDR2 is FQNEAQ (reference sequence). The sequenced sample consisted of peripheral blood. The chain has TRBV7-9 and TRBJ1-2; a weak D match, TRBD1 (6 bases). The receptor was derived from a human donor in a cohort sampled during active COVID-19. CDR3 loop: CASSYASDSSYGYTF. CDR3 bases: TGTGCCAGCAGCTATGCCTCGGACAGTTCCTATGGCTACACCTTC.